This T cell receptor (beta chain) was observed in a study of T cell responses to AZD1222 COVID-19 vaccine. The protocol was immunoSEQ multiplex PCR, while the TCRdb copy is restricted to in-frame clones and leaves out a portion. The sample yields about 150,000 clones, over 90% seen once. This clonotype was sampled from an adult who received the AZD1222 COVID-19 vaccine. The source was peripheral blood, collected 28 days after the second AZD1222 dose.

CDR3 region: CASSLEVNSPLHF. The CDR3 DNA reads TGTGCCAGCAGCTTAGAAGTGAATTCACCCCTCCACTTT. The chain is built from TRBV11-2 and TRBJ1-6; no reliable D call. The germline V gene encodes CDR1 SGHAT and CDR2 FQNNGV. V lost 0 bases, J lost 7 bases, and 4 bases lay in between. This CDR3 has 13 amino acids.